These 26 T cell receptor beta chains were all obtained from the same sample, sequenced in a study of shared clonotypes between healthy human individuals. Data came from immunoSEQ multiplex PCR; TCRdb stores just in-frame clones and leaves some out. The data hold roughly 1 million clones, with 65% to 75% observed a single time. Sequencing was done on a sample of memory CD4+ T cells sorted from blood. The subset is: CD45RA-negative fraction. The origin of the receptors is a man aged 18 to 35 in good health.

This chain uses TRBV5-4 with TRBJ1-3, with D tentatively TRBD1 (5 bases). Germline assignment: CDR1 SGHNT and CDR2 YYREEE (reference sequence). V was clipped by 5 bases and J by 0 bases, with 9 bases between them. This CDR3 region has 14 residues. The CDR3 nucleotides read TGTGCCAGCAGTTCTGGGACCTCTGGAAACACCATATATTTT. This encodes CASSSGTSGNTIYF.

This clone has just one count. The chain recombines TRBV7-9 with TRBJ1-6; D is unresolved. The germline V gene encodes CDR1 SEHNR and CDR2 FQNEAQ (reference sequence). Trimming took off 1 base at V and 7 bases at J, with 8 bases between the two ends. This CDR3 region has 14 residues. The CDR3 loop reads CASSLDPRNSPLHF. CDR3 DNA sequence: TGTGCCAGCAGCTTAGATCCGCGAAATTCACCCCTCCACTTT.

This clone was observed a single time. V usage is TRBV5-6 and J usage is TRBJ2-7; TRBD2 matches at 8 bases. The CDR3 consists of 14 residues. Germline V gene data show CDR1 as SGHDT and CDR2 as YYEEEE. J lost 2 bases, V lost 6 bases, and 7 bases had no gene match. The CDR3 reads CASTLAGQPYEQYF. The CDR3 DNA reads as TGTGCCAGCACCTTAGCGGGGCAACCCTACGAGCAGTACTTC. Combining the CDR3 with reference TRBV5-6 and TRBJ2-7 gives the whole variable domain DAGVTQSPTHLIKTRGQQVTLRCSPKSGHDTVSWYQQALGQGPQFIFQYYEEEERQRGNFPDRFSGHQFPNYSSELNVNALLLGDSALYLCASTLAGQPYEQYFGPGTRLTVT.

The rearrangement joins TRBV6-9 to TRBJ1-1; 9 bases agree with TRBD1. CDR3 length equals 15 residues. CDR1 is MNHGY, CDR2 SVAAGI, per germline. With V trimmed by 4 bases and J by 3 bases, 6 bases remained unmatched. CDR3 nucleotides: TGTGCCAGCAGTTGCTCGACAGGGGGGGACACTGAAGCTTTCTTT. It codes for CASSCSTGGDTEAFF.

The chain is built from TRBV30 and TRBJ1-1; D is perhaps TRBD1 (5 bases). The CDR3 spans 14 residues. In germline, CDR1 is GTSNPN, CDR2 SVGIG (reference sequence). V was cut by 2 bases and J by 0 bases, with 10 bases left in between. The DNA for the CDR3 is TGTGCCTGGAGTACCGGGACGCTGAACACTGAAGCTTTCTTT. Amino acids: CAWSTGTLNTEAFF. The variable domain in full, completed from reference TRBV30 and TRBJ1-1, reads SQTIHQWPATLVQPVGSPLSLECTVEGTSNPNLYWYRQAAGRGLQLLFYSVGIGQISSEVPQNLSASRPQDRQFILSSKKLLLSDSGFYLCAWSTGTLNTEAFFGQGTRLTVV.

This clone was detected only a few times. Sequence at one end of the junction differs from germline and may be a read error. The chain carries TRBV7-7 and TRBJ1-5, with 9 bases matching TRBD1. Germline V gene sequence: CDR1 SSHAT, CDR2 FNYEAQ (reference sequence). The CDR3 runs to 15 residues. CDR3 nucleotide sequence: TGTGCTAGCAGTTACCGGGACAGGGAGGATCAGCCCCAGCATTTT. Translated: CASSYRDREDQPQHF.

This sequence joins TRBV6-5 and TRBJ2-7; 7 nucleotides match TRBD2. From germline, CDR1 is MNHEY and CDR2 SVGAGI. Trimming took 4 bases from V and 0 from J; bases not matched to a gene: 3. The CDR3 sequence is 14 residues long. This CDR3 is CASSSQRGSYEQYF. The CDR3 coding sequence is TGTGCCAGCAGTTCACAGCGGGGCTCCTACGAGCAGTACTTC.

This chain links TRBV5-1 with TRBJ2-5, with unresolved D. Germline loops: CDR1 SGHRS, CDR2 YFSETQ. V shed 0 bases and J shed 3 bases, with 9 bases lying between them. This CDR3 is 14 amino acids long. The CDR3 bases are TGCGCCAGCAGCTTGGCTCAGATTAAAGAGACCCAGTACTTC. Its translation: CASSLAQIKETQYF.

The rearrangement joins TRBV28 to TRBJ2-7, with TRBD2 matching 13 bases. The length of the CDR3 is 20 residues. Germline assignment: CDR1 MDHEN and CDR2 SYDVKM. The V and J ends lost 3 bases and 4 bases, in that order; junction bases with no gene match: 18. CDR3 nucleotide sequence: TGTGCCAGCAGTTTTAATTTGGGTGGACTAGCGGGAGCAAGTGGATACGAGCAGTACTTC. Translating it yields CASSFNLGGLAGASGYEQYF. The variable domain in full, completed from reference TRBV28 and TRBJ2-7, reads DVKVTQSSRYLVKRTGEKVFLECVQDMDHENMFWYRQDPGLGLRLIYFSYDVKMKEKGDIPEGYSVSREKKERFSLILESASTNQTSMYLCASSFNLGGLAGASGYEQYFGPGTRLTVT.

Here the CDR3 reads CASSYQTGSNTGELFF. The CDR3 DNA reads TGTGCCAGCAGTTACCAGACAGGGAGTAACACCGGGGAGCTGTTTTTT. The V gene is TRBV6-5, the J gene TRBJ2-2; TRBD1 matches at 7 bases. Per the germline V gene, CDR1 is MNHEY and CDR2 is SVGAGI. The CDR3 length is 16 residues. Trimming took 2 bases from V and 2 from J; bases not matched to a gene: 5.

The gene calls are TRBV4-1 and TRBJ2-3; a weak D match, TRBD1 (6 bases). The germline CDR1 and CDR2 sequences are MGHRA and YSYEKL. V was clipped by 1 base and J by 7 bases, with 18 bases between them. This CDR3 is 16 amino acids long. The CDR3: CASSQAQTGPTHTQYF. In DNA form, the CDR3 reads TGCGCCAGCAGCCAAGCCCAGACAGGCCCGACCCATACGCAGTATTTT.

The chain joins TRBV7-9 to TRBJ2-7; D is tentatively TRBD1 or TRBD2 (5 bases each). The germline V gene encodes CDR1 SEHNR and CDR2 FQNEAQ (reference sequence). V lost 3 bases and J 1 base, leaving 7 bases between the germline ends. This CDR3 is 13 amino acids long. CDR3 in amino acids: CASSLGDSYEQYF. DNA for the CDR3: TGTGCCAGCAGCTTGGGGGATTCCTACGAGCAGTACTTC. Full variable domain (rest looked up from reference TRBV7-9 and TRBJ2-7): DTGVSQNPRHKITKRGQNVTFRCDPISEHNRLYWYRQTLGQGPEFLTYFQNEAQLEKSRLLSDRFSAERPKGSFSTLEIQRTEQGDSAMYLCASSLGDSYEQYFGPGTRLTVT.

The rearrangement links TRBV6-4 to TRBJ2-5; no firm D call. Germline V gene data show CDR1 as MRHNA and CDR2 as SNTAGT. Trimming took off 4 bases at V and 5 bases at J, with 14 bases between the two ends. The CDR3 runs 14 residues. Here the CDR3 reads CASSGQVLSETQYF. CDR3 nucleotides: TGTGCCAGCAGTGGTCAGGTTTTGAGCGAGACCCAGTACTTC.

The rearrangement joins TRBV6-1 to TRBJ2-1; 14 bases are a match to TRBD2. CDR1 is MNHNS and CDR2 is SASEGT in the germline V gene. The CDR3 totals 13 residues. The V gene end was trimmed by 4 bases and the J gene end by 16 bases; junction bases not matched to a gene: 6. The CDR3: CASSGLAGGATFF. The DNA of the CDR3 is TGTGCCAGCAGTGGACTAGCGGGGGGGGCAACCTTCTTC.

Concerning this clone: Other DNA sequences in this specimen translate into the identical CDR3. The CDR3 region has the DNA TGTGCCAGCTCACCAGGAGGAACCGGGGAGCTGTTTTTT. Translating it yields CASSPGGTGELFF. V usage is TRBV18 and J usage is TRBJ2-2, with D possibly matching TRBD2 (5 bases). Germline V CDR1 and CDR2: KGHSH, LQKENI. V lost 2 bases and J 5 bases, leaving 6 bases between the germline ends. This CDR3 region has 13 residues.

Regarding this clone: Other DNA sequences in the sample encode the same CDR3. The chain is built from TRBV18 and TRBJ2-5, with D possibly called TRBD1 or TRBD2 (6 bases each). The germline V and J ends were trimmed by 3 bases and 5 bases, with 10 bases remaining between them. CDR1 KGHSH and CDR2 LQKENI come from the germline V gene. The CDR3 contains 13 residues. CDR3 nucleotides: TGTGCCAGCTCACCCCCCGGGGGCGAGACCCAGTACTTC. Protein: CASSPPGGETQYF. The full variable domain, with the rest looked up from reference TRBV18 and TRBJ2-5, is NAGVMQNPRHLVRRRGQEARLRCSPMKGHSHVYWYRQLPEEGLKFMVYLQKENIIDESGMPKERFSAEFPKEGPSILRIQQVVRGDSAAYFCASSPPGGETQYFGPGTRLLVL.

The chain links TRBV6-4 to TRBJ2-6, with D possibly being TRBD1 (6 bases). Germline loops: CDR1 MRHNA, CDR2 SNTAGT. The CDR3 has 17 amino acids. V gave up 6 bases and J gave up 2 bases, with 17 bases separating them. Here the CDR3 DNA reads TGTGCCAGCAGAGGTGGACAGACCAGGACTGGGGCCAACGTCCTGACTTTC. It codes for CASRGGQTRTGANVLTF.

V gene TRBV9 combines with J gene TRBJ2-2; 8 nucleotides line up with TRBD2. In germline, CDR1 is SGDLS, CDR2 YYNGEE. V was pared by 2 bases and J by 3 bases, with 3 bases of the junction left unmatched. The CDR3 loop spans 15 amino acids. The CDR3 region is CASSVREGYTGELFF. The CDR3 DNA reads TGTGCCAGCAGCGTCCGGGAGGGGTACACCGGGGAGCTGTTTTTT.

The chain has TRBV2 and TRBJ2-5, with 7 bases lining up with TRBD1. The CDR3 runs to 14 residues. Looked up from germline, CDR1 is SNHLY and CDR2 is FYNNEI. The V and J ends lost 8 bases and 4 bases, in that order; junction bases with no gene match: 10. The CDR3 reads CASSGPGGRETQYF. The CDR3 DNA is TGTGCCAGCTCCGGCCCAGGGGGAAGAGAGACCCAGTACTTC.

This clone showed up just once. The gene calls are TRBV4-1 and TRBJ2-3; D is uncertain. Trimming left V 1 base short and J 1 base short, with 12 bases between. This CDR3 has 16 amino acids. Germline V gene lookup returns CDR1 MGHRA and CDR2 YSYEKL. DNA of the CDR3: TGCGCCAGCAGCCAAGGATCCGGGTACGGCACAGATACGCAGTATTTT. Its protein product is CASSQGSGYGTDTQYF.

The J gene is TRBJ2-7, the V gene TRBV5-1; no clear D. The CDR3 runs to 14 residues. CDR1 SGHRS and CDR2 YFSETQ come from the germline V gene. V shed 0 bases and J shed 1 base, with 8 bases lying between them. The CDR3 is CASSLGEKSYEQYF. CDR3 DNA: TGCGCCAGCAGCTTGGGAGAGAAATCCTACGAGCAGTACTTC.

This chain joins TRBV7-9 and TRBJ2-1; 7 positions agree with TRBD2. The germline V gene has CDR1 SEHNR and CDR2 FQNEAQ (reference sequence). This CDR3 has 17 amino acids. Trimming removed 2 bases from V and 4 bases from J; junction bases left unmatched: 11. The CDR3 coding sequence is TGTGCCAGCAGCTTACCCCTAGCGGAAAAAACTTACAATGAGCAGTTCTTC. It specifies CASSLPLAEKTYNEQFF.

The V and J genes are TRBV6-5 and TRBJ1-4, with 7 bases that match TRBD1. Germline loops: CDR1 MNHEY, CDR2 SVGAGI. The CDR3 loop spans 14 amino acids. V lost 5 bases to trimming and J lost 3 bases; unmatched junction nucleotides: 3. The CDR3 reads CASSLQGPNEKLFF. The DNA for the CDR3 is TGTGCCAGCAGTCTACAGGGGCCTAATGAAAAACTGTTTTTT.

On this clone itself: The sample has other DNA sequences that encode this CDR3 too. V gene TRBV18 combines with J gene TRBJ1-2; the D gene is possibly TRBD1 (5 bases). The CDR3 sequence is 13 residues long. Trimming removed 6 bases from V and 2 bases from J, with 10 bases in between. Germline CDR1 KGHSH, CDR2 LQKENI. The CDR3 bases are TGTGCCAGCTCCCCGGGGGAGAACTATGGCTACACCTTC. It yields the protein CASSPGENYGYTF. The whole variable domain, filled in from reference TRBV18 and TRBJ1-2, reads NAGVMQNPRHLVRRRGQEARLRCSPMKGHSHVYWYRQLPEEGLKFMVYLQKENIIDESGMPKERFSAEFPKEGPSILRIQQVVRGDSAAYFCASSPGENYGYTFGSGTRLTVV.

There are a few counts of this clone. The rearrangement joins TRBV29-1 to TRBJ2-1, with D unclear. Germline assignment: CDR1 SQVTM and CDR2 ANQGSEA. The CDR3 is 14 residues long. Trimming cost V 6 bases and J 1 base, with 13 bases left between them. The DNA for the CDR3 is TGCAGCGTGGCTTCGACATGGTCCTACAATGAGCAGTTCTTC. Its protein product is CSVASTWSYNEQFF.

The rearrangement joins TRBV5-1 to TRBJ1-3; the match to TRBD1 covers 10 bases. The CDR3 runs 15 residues. Looked up from germline, CDR1 is SGHRS and CDR2 is YFSETQ. After removal of 0 bases from V and 4 bases from J, the junction contained 1 base not matched to a gene. The CDR3 region is CASSLETGGGNTIYF. CDR3 DNA sequence: TGCGCCAGCAGCTTGGAGACAGGGGGCGGAAACACCATATATTTT.